These T cell receptor beta chains were read from a single sample in a study of response to subunit inactivated influenza vaccine. TCRdb re-called the RT-PCR reads through MiXCR, storing one row per CDR3 protein. Of fewer than 750,000 distinct CDR3 sequences in the sample, less than 15% were seen once. The sample here was PBMCs from blood, taken 12 days after vaccination. These receptors were taken from a man in his fifties who received an inactivated influenza vaccine. Each CDR3 is given with its conserved first and last residue. D genes are given only for firm matches. The size field is filled for only some rows; it gives once, few, many or a size class.

size | J | D | V | DNA | CDR3
few | TRBJ2-7 | TRBD2 | TRBV3-1 | TGTGCCAGCAGCCGAATGGGGACTAGAGGCTACGAGCAGTACTTC | CASSRMGTRGYEQYF
. | TRBJ1-6 | . | TRBV10-2 | TGCGCCAGCAGTCTGCAGGGTTTGCCCCTCCACTTT | CASSLQGLPLHF
. | TRBJ1-1 | . | TRBV21-1 | TGTGCCAGCAGCAGAGGACAGGGAAAGAAGGGAGCTTTCTTT | CASSRGQGKKGAFF
few | TRBJ2-5 | . | TRBV6-1 | TGTGCCAGCAGCATGGGGGAGAAGAGGACCCAGTACTTC | CASSMGEKRTQYF
. | TRBJ2-7 | TRBD1 | TRBV9 | TGTGCCAGCAGCTCCTCTGCTGGGACAGGCTCCTACGAGCAGTACTTC | CASSSSAGTGSYEQYF
few | TRBJ2-3 | . | TRBV14 | TGTGCCAGCAGCCCCGAATCAGATACGCAGTATTTT | CASSPESDTQYF
. | TRBJ2-1 | TRBD2 | TRBV20-1 | TGCAGTGCTCGTCGGTACAGCGGGAGTAACAATGAGCAGTTCTTC | CSARRYSGSNNEQFF
many | TRBJ1-3 | . | TRBV12-3/TRBV12-4 | TGTGCCAGCACCCCAAGAGCCTCCTCTGGAAACACCATATATTTT | CASTPRASSGNTIYF
few | TRBJ1-1 | TRBD1 | TRBV7-2 | TGTGCCAGCAGCCAAGGGGCCGGGACAGTGCTGAACACTGAAGCTTTCTTT | CASSQGAGTVLNTEAFF
few | TRBJ2-7 | . | TRBV19 | TGTGCCAGTAGTATTTCGAGGGAGGACGAGCAGTACTTC | CASSISREDEQYF
. | TRBJ2-5 | TRBD1 | TRBV30 | TGTGCCTGGAGTGTACGACAGGGTGAGACCCAGTACTTC | CAWSVRQGETQYF
. | TRBJ2-7 | . | TRBV9 | TGTGCCAGCAGCGTAGGGGACATCTACGAGCAGTACTTC | CASSVGDIYEQYF
. | TRBJ2-7 | . | TRBV10-3 | TGTGCCATCAGTGAGTCGGCTGGGAGCTCTCTCGAGCAGTACTTC | CAISESAGSSLEQYF
few | TRBJ1-2 | . | TRBV7-2 | TGTGCCAGCAGCTTACGTCCAGAAGGGGGTTTATACACCTTC | CASSLRPEGGLYTF
. | TRBJ2-7 | . | TRBV4-1 | TGCGCCAGCAGCAATTTCCAGGACAAGCGCTACGAGCAGTACTTC | CASSNFQDKRYEQYF
few | TRBJ1-1 | . | TRBV18 | TGTGCCAGCTCGGGACAAACGAACACTGAAGCTTTCTTT | CASSGQTNTEAFF
many | TRBJ2-7 | . | TRBV6-2/TRBV6-3 | TGTGCCAGCAGTTACTCGACACAGGACATCTCCTACGAGCAGTACTTC | CASSYSTQDISYEQYF